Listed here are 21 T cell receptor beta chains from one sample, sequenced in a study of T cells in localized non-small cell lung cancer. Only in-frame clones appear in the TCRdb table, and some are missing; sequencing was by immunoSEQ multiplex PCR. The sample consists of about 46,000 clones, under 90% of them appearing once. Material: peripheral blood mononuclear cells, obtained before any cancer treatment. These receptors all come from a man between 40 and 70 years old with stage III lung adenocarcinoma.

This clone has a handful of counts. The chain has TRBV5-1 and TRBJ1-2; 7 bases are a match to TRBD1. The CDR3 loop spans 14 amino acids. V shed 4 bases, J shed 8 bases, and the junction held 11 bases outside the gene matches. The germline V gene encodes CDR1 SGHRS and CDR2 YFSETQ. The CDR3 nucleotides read TGCGCCAGCAGCGGCACAGGGGCGTCCGTCGGCTACACCTTC. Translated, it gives CASSGTGASVGYTF.

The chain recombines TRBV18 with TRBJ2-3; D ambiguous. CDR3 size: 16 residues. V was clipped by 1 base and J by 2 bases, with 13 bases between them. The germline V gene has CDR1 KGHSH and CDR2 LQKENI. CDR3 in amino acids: CASSPQGLGYTDTQYF. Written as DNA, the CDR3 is TGTGCCAGCTCACCACAGGGTCTGGGTTACACAGATACGCAGTATTTT.

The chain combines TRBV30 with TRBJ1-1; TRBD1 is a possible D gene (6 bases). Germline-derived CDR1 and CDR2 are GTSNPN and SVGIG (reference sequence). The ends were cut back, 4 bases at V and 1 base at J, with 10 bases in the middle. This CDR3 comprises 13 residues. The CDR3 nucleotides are TGTGCCTGGAACCCGGGACAGAACACTGAAGCTTTCTTT. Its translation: CAWNPGQNTEAFF.

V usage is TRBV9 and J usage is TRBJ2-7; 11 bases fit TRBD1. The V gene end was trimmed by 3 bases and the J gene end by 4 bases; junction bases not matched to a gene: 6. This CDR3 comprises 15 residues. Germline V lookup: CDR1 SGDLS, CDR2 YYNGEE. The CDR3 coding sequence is TGTGCCAGCAGCGCTAGGACAGGGGGCCGGTACGAGCAGTACTTC. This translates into CASSARTGGRYEQYF. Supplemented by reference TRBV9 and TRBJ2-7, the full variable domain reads DSGVTQTPKHLITATGQRVTLRCSPRSGDLSVYWYQQSLDQGLQFLIQYYNGEERAKGNILERFSAQQFPDLHSELNLSSLELGDSALYFCASSARTGGRYEQYFGPGTRLTVT.

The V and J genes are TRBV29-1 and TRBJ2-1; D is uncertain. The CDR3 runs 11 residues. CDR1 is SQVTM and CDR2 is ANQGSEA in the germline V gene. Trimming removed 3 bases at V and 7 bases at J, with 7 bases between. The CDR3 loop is CSVETVNEQFF. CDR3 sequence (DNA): TGCAGCGTTGAGACTGTAAATGAGCAGTTCTTC.

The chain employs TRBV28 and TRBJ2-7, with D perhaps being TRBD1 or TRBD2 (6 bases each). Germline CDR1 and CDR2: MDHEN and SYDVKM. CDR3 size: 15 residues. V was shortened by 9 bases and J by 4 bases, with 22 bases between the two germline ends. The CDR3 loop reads CASTNPTGGLYEQYF. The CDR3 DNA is TGTGCCAGTACCAACCCGACAGGAGGACTATACGAGCAGTACTTC. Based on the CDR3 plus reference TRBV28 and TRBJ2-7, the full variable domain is DVKVTQSSRYLVKRTGEKVFLECVQDMDHENMFWYRQDPGLGLRLIYFSYDVKMKEKGDIPEGYSVSREKKERFSLILESASTNQTSMYLCASTNPTGGLYEQYFGPGTRLTVT.

The CDR3: CASSLDELRGSYEQYF. In nucleotides, the CDR3 is TGTGCCAGCAGCTTAGACGAATTGCGGGGGTCCTACGAGCAGTACTTC. The chain is built from TRBV7-2 and TRBJ2-7; 7 bases agree with TRBD2. Germline-derived CDR1 and CDR2 are SGHTA and FQGNSA. V gave up 1 base and J gave up 1 base; unmatched junction bases: 7. CDR3 length: 16 residues.

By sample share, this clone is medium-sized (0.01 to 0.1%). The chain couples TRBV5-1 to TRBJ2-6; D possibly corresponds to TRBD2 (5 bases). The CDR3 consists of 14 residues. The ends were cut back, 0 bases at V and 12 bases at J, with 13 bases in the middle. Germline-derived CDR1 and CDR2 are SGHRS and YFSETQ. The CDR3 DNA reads TGCGCCAGCAGCTTGGGAACAGCGGACGGCGTCCTGACTTTC. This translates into CASSLGTADGVLTF.

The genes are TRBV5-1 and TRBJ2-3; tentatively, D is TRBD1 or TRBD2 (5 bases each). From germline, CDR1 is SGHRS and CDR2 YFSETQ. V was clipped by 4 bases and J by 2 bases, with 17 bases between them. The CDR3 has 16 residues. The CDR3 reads CASSKGTMGYTDTQYF. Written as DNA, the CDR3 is TGCGCCAGCAGCAAGGGGACCATGGGATACACAGATACGCAGTATTTT. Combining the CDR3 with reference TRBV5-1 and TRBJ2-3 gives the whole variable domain KAGVTQTPRYLIKTRGQQVTLSCSPISGHRSVSWYQQTPGQGLQFLFEYFSETQRNKGNFPGRFSGRQFSNSRSEMNVSTLELGDSALYLCASSKGTMGYTDTQYFGPGTRLTVL.

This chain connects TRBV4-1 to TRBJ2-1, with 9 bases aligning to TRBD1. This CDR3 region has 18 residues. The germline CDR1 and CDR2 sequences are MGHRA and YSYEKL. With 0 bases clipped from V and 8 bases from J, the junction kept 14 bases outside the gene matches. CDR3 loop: CASSQDRTGTGILDEQFF. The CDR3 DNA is TGCGCCAGCAGCCAAGATAGAACTGGGACAGGGATCCTCGATGAGCAGTTCTTC.

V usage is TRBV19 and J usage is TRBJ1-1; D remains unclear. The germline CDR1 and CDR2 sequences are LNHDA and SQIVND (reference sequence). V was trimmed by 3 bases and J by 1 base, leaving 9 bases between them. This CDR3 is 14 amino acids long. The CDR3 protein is CASSISLGNTEAFF. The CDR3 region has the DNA TGTGCCAGTAGTATTTCTCTGGGGAACACTGAAGCTTTCTTT.

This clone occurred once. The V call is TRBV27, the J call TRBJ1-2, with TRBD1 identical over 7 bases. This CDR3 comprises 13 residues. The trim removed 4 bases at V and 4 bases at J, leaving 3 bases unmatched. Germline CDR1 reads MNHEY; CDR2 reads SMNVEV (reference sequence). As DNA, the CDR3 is TGTGCCAGCAGTTCTGCAGGGGGCTATGGCTACACCTTC. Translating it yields CASSSAGGYGYTF.

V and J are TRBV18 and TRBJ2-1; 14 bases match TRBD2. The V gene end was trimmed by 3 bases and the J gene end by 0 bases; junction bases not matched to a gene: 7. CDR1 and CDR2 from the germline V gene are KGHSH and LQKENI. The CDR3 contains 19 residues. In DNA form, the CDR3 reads TGTGCCAGCTCACCCGAGACTAGCGGGGGGGTAAGCTCCTACAATGAGCAGTTCTTC. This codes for CASSPETSGGVSSYNEQFF.

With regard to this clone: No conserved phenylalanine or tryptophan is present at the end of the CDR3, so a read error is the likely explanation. The CDR3 coding sequence is TGTGCCAGCAGTTTAGGGCGACTAGCAACAGATACGCAGTATCTT. Translation gives CASSLGRLATDTQYL. The rearrangement uses TRBV27 and TRBJ2-3; TRBD2 matches at 7 bases. J gave up 3 bases and V 2 bases, and 5 bases lay outside the gene matches. Germline V lookup: CDR1 MNHEY, CDR2 SMNVEV (reference sequence). The CDR3 contains 15 residues.

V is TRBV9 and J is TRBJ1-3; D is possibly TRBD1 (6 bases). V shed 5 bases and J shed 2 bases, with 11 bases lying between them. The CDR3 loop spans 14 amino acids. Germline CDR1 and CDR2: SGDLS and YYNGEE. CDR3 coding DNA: TGTGCCAGCAGTCGGGACATGGCTGGAAACACCATATATTTT. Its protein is CASSRDMAGNTIYF.

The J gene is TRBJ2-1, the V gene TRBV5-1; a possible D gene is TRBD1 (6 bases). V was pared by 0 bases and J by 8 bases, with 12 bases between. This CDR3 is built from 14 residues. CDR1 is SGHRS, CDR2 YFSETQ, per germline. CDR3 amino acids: CASSLAQGGDEQFF. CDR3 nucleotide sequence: TGCGCCAGCAGCTTGGCACAGGGTGGGGATGAGCAGTTCTTC.

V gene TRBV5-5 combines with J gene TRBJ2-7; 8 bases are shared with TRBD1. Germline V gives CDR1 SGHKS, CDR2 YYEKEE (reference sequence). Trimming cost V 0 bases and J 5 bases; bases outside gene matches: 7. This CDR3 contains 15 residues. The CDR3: CASSLDGQGINEQYF. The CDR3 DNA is TGTGCCAGCAGCTTGGACGGACAGGGTATCAACGAGCAGTACTTC.

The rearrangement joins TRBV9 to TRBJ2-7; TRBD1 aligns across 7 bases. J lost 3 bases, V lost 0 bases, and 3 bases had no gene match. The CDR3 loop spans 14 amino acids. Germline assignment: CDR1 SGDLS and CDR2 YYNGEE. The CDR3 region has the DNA TGTGCCAGCAGCGTAGGTAGGGACAGCTACGAGCAGTACTTC. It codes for CASSVGRDSYEQYF.

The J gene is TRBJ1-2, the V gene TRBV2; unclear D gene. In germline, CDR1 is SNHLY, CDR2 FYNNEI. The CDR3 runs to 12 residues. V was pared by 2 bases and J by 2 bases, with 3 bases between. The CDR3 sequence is CASSERNYGYTF. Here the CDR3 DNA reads TGTGCCAGCAGTGAACGAAACTATGGCTACACCTTC.

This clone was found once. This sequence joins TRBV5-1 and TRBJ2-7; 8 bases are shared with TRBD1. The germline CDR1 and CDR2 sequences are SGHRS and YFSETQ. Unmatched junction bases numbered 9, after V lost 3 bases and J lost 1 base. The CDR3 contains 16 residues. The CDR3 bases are TGCGCCAGCAGCTCCTCGTGGGACAGGATTTCCTACGAGCAGTACTTC. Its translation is CASSSSWDRISYEQYF.

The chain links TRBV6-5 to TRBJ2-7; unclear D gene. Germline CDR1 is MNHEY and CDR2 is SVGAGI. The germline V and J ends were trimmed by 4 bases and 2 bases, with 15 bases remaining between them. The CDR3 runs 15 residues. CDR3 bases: TGTGCCAGCAGTTGGAACTCCCGGTTCACCTACGAGCAGTACTTC. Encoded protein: CASSWNSRFTYEQYF.